Listed below are T cell receptor beta chains from one sample, sequenced in a study of tumor and adjacent non-tumor tissue in lung cancer. TCRdb fed the multiplex PCR reads into MiXCR, producing one record per CDR3 protein. The sample comprises roughly 93,000 distinct CDR3 sequences, approximately 65% of which are singletons, and about 16% rests with the top ten. The sequenced sample was lung tumor tissue. These receptors were taken from a man in his sixties with non-small cell lung cancer. The CDR3 runs from the conserved cysteine through the conserved F or W. The order of the fields is V gene, D gene, clone size, J gene, CDR3 protein, CDR3 DNA. The D gene is left open where the match is weak. Clone size appears in some rows only: once, few, many, or a class for an expanded clone.

v_gene: TRBV11-3; d_gene: .; abundance: .; j_gene: TRBJ2-7; CDR3aa: CASSSHGIGGARSEQYF; CDR3nt: TGTGCCAGCAGCTCCCACGGGATCGGGGGCGCGAGAAGCGAGCAGTACTTC
v_gene: TRBV12-3/TRBV12-4; d_gene: .; abundance: once; j_gene: TRBJ1-5; CDR3aa: CASSLRQSGNQPQHF; CDR3nt: TGTGCCAGCAGCCTAAGACAGAGTGGCAATCAGCCCCAGCATTTT
v_gene: TRBV24-1; d_gene: .; abundance: few; j_gene: TRBJ2-5; CDR3aa: CATSDLEGHQETQYF; CDR3nt: TGTGCCACCAGTGATTTGGAGGGACATCAAGAGACCCAGTACTTC
v_gene: TRBV12-3/TRBV12-4; d_gene: .; abundance: .; j_gene: TRBJ2-3; CDR3aa: CASSLVEGPDSHYF; CDR3nt: TGTGCCAGCAGTTTAGTGGAGGGGCCAGATTCGCACTATTTT
v_gene: TRBV6-2/TRBV6-3; d_gene: .; abundance: .; j_gene: TRBJ2-1; CDR3aa: CASSPRDNYNGQSF; CDR3nt: TGTGCTAGCAGCCCCCGGGACAATTACAATGGGCAGTCCTTC
v_gene: TRBV6-2/TRBV6-3; d_gene: TRBD2; abundance: .; j_gene: TRBJ2-1; CDR3aa: CTSSSTSGTNEQFF; CDR3nt: TGTACCAGTAGTTCCACTAGCGGGACCAATGAGCAGTTTTTC
v_gene: TRBV7-3; d_gene: .; abundance: .; j_gene: TRBJ1-1; CDR3aa: CASTAMGGPTEAFF; CDR3nt: TGTGCCAGCACCGCGATGGGGGGGCCAACTGAAGCTTTCTTT
v_gene: TRBV20-1; d_gene: TRBD1; abundance: .; j_gene: TRBJ1-5; CDR3aa: CSARGRLGTGHNQPQHF; CDR3nt: TGCAGTGCTAGAGGTCGGCTAGGGACAGGCCACAATCAGCCCCAGCATTTT
v_gene: TRBV29-1; d_gene: .; abundance: .; j_gene: TRBJ2-5; CDR3aa: CSVVGTRDRDGHHETQYF; CDR3nt: TGCAGCGTAGTGGGGACTAGGGACAGGGACGGTCACCATGAGACCCAGTACTTC
v_gene: TRBV11-2; d_gene: .; abundance: medium-sized; j_gene: TRBJ1-2; CDR3aa: CASGQDINYGYTF; CDR3nt: TGTGCCAGCGGTCAGGACATCAACTATGGCTACACCTTC
v_gene: TRBV12-3/TRBV12-4; d_gene: .; abundance: .; j_gene: TRBJ2-5; CDR3aa: CASSLRWRHGKTQYF; CDR3nt: TGTGCCAGCAGTTTGCGGTGGAGACATGGAAAGACACAGTACTTC
v_gene: TRBV4-1; d_gene: TRBD2; abundance: many; j_gene: TRBJ2-3; CDR3aa: CASSRGSGGTDTQYF; CDR3nt: TGCGCCAGCAGTCGTGGTAGCGGGGGGACAGATACGCAGTATTTT
v_gene: TRBV6-5; d_gene: .; abundance: .; j_gene: TRBJ2-1; CDR3aa: CASSHISGEQFF; CDR3nt: TGTGCCAGCAGTCATATTAGCGGTGAGCAGTTCTTC
v_gene: TRBV5-6; d_gene: TRBD1; abundance: .; j_gene: TRBJ2-7; CDR3aa: CASSLTGGTYEQYF; CDR3nt: TGTGCCAGCAGTCTTACAGGGGGAACCTACGAGCAATACTTC
v_gene: TRBV11-1; d_gene: .; abundance: few; j_gene: TRBJ2-7; CDR3aa: CASSFPGGDYEQYF; CDR3nt: TGTGCCAGCAGTTTTCCCGGCGGCGACTACGAACAGTACTTC
v_gene: TRBV6-5; d_gene: .; abundance: .; j_gene: TRBJ2-7; CDR3aa: CASRVKWRGLYEQYF; CDR3nt: TGTGCCAGCCGCGTCAAGTGGAGGGGCCTCTACGAACAGTACTTC
v_gene: TRBV6-5; d_gene: .; abundance: many; j_gene: TRBJ1-6; CDR3aa: CACRQSGSPLHF; CDR3nt: TGTGCCTGCAGACAATCGGGTTCACCCCTCCACTTT
v_gene: TRBV18; d_gene: .; abundance: .; j_gene: TRBJ1-2; CDR3aa: CAISPPFLQGNGYTF; CDR3nt: TGTGCCATCTCACCACCGTTTCTACAGGGTAACGGCTACACCTTC
v_gene: TRBV11-3; d_gene: .; abundance: once; j_gene: TRBJ2-6; CDR3aa: CSSSIRSVAGANVLTF; CDR3nt: TGTTCCAGCAGCATAAGGTCGGTGGCAGGGGCCAACGTCCTGACTTTC
v_gene: TRBV20-1; d_gene: TRBD1; abundance: .; j_gene: TRBJ2-2; CDR3aa: CSTLGQKNTGELFF; CDR3nt: TGCAGTACCCTGGGACAGAAGAACACCGGGGAGCTGTTTTTT
v_gene: TRBV6-6; d_gene: .; abundance: many; j_gene: TRBJ1-1; CDR3aa: CASRPTAGRTTEAFF; CDR3nt: TGTGCCAGCAGACCGACGGCGGGACGTACCACTGAAGCTTTCTTT
v_gene: TRBV4-2; d_gene: .; abundance: .; j_gene: TRBJ1-4; CDR3aa: CVSSQYLGMGEKLFF; CDR3nt: TGTGTCAGCAGCCAATATCTGGGCATGGGTGAAAAACTGTTTTTT
v_gene: TRBV11-2; d_gene: TRBD1; abundance: .; j_gene: TRBJ2-7; CDR3aa: CVSRRTGTYEQYF; CDR3nt: TGTGTCAGTAGACGGACAGGGACCTACGAGCAGTACTTT
v_gene: TRBV20-1; d_gene: .; abundance: once; j_gene: TRBJ2-5; CDR3aa: CIVRDGRLGETQYF; CDR3nt: TGCATTGTAAGGGACGGCCGTTTGGGAGAGACCCAGTACTTC
v_gene: TRBV6-1; d_gene: TRBD1; abundance: .; j_gene: TRBJ1-5; CDR3aa: CAGNGRQGGYQRQHF; CDR3nt: TGTGCCGGCAATGGCAGACAGGGAGGGTATCAGCGCCAGCATTTT
v_gene: TRBV29-1; d_gene: .; abundance: .; j_gene: TRBJ2-1; CDR3aa: CSIEGTFLSYNELFF; CDR3nt: TGCAGCATTGAAGGGACTTTCCTCTCCTACAATGAGCTATTCTTC
v_gene: TRBV7-9; d_gene: TRBD2; abundance: .; j_gene: TRBJ2-1; CDR3aa: CASGRGSGGKRSYNEQFF; CDR3nt: TGTGCCAGCGGGAGAGGTAGCGGGGGGAAGCGCTCCTACAATGAGCAGTTCTTC
v_gene: TRBV29-1; d_gene: .; abundance: .; j_gene: TRBJ2-1; CDR3aa: CSVRSGGNHEQFF; CDR3nt: TGCAGCGTAAGGTCCGGTGGTAACCATGAGCAGTTCTTC
v_gene: TRBV5-1; d_gene: .; abundance: .; j_gene: TRBJ2-5; CDR3aa: CVSSLGPGAQETQYF; CDR3nt: TGCGTCAGCAGCTTGGGTCCGGGGGCCCAAGAGACCCAGTACTTC
v_gene: TRBV6-5; d_gene: .; abundance: .; j_gene: TRBJ2-5; CDR3aa: CASSSGLWGGSGESQYF; CDR3nt: TGTGCCAGCAGTTCCGGACTATGGGGGGGATCAGGGGAGAGCCAGTACTTC
v_gene: TRBV30; d_gene: .; abundance: many; j_gene: TRBJ2-7; CDR3aa: CAWNRAHEQYF; CDR3nt: TGTGCCTGGAACCGGGCGCACGAGCAGTACTTC
v_gene: TRBV6-6; d_gene: .; abundance: .; j_gene: TRBJ1-6; CDR3aa: CASSSTEGNSPLHF; CDR3nt: TGTGCCAGTAGCTCAACAGAGGGGAATTCGCCCCTCCACTTT
v_gene: TRBV11-2; d_gene: TRBD2; abundance: .; j_gene: TRBJ2-1; CDR3aa: CATSTTSGRARSTYERFF; CDR3nt: TGTGCCACTAGCACCACTAGCGGGAGGGCCCGATCTACTTATGAGCGGTTCTTC
v_gene: TRBV12-3/TRBV12-4; d_gene: .; abundance: .; j_gene: TRBJ2-6; CDR3aa: CACSPGTSLSEANVMTF; CDR3nt: TGTGCCTGCAGTCCTGGGACTTCTCTCTCTGAGGCCAACGTCATGACTTTC
v_gene: TRBV4-1; d_gene: .; abundance: many; j_gene: TRBJ2-3; CDR3aa: CASSRPESPPDTQYF; CDR3nt: TGCGCCAGCAGCCGACCGGAGAGTCCTCCAGATACGCAGTATTTT
v_gene: TRBV16; d_gene: TRBD2; abundance: .; j_gene: TRBJ2-1; CDR3aa: CASSQWGTSPFF; CDR3nt: TGTGCCAGCAGCCAGTGGGGGACTAGCCCGTTCTTC
v_gene: TRBV6-6; d_gene: .; abundance: .; j_gene: TRBJ2-7; CDR3aa: CTSKARGGSYEQYF; CDR3nt: TGTACCAGCAAGGCCAGGGGAGGTTCCTACGAGCAGTACTTC
v_gene: TRBV29-1; d_gene: TRBD2; abundance: .; j_gene: TRBJ2-1; CDR3aa: CSVEIPSGSYSEQFF; CDR3nt: TGCAGCGTTGAGATCCCTAGCGGCTCCTACAGTGAGCAGTTCTTT
v_gene: TRBV2; d_gene: .; abundance: .; j_gene: TRBJ2-5; CDR3aa: CASSVGQKVTQYF; CDR3nt: TGTGCCAGCAGTGTCGGACAAAAAGTGACCCAGTACTTC
v_gene: TRBV5-6; d_gene: TRBD2; abundance: .; j_gene: TRBJ2-1; CDR3aa: CASSPGTRFGDQFF; CDR3nt: TGTGCCAGCAGCCCCGGGACTAGATTCGGTGATCAGTTCTTC
v_gene: TRBV12-3/TRBV12-4; d_gene: TRBD1; abundance: .; j_gene: TRBJ1-6; CDR3aa: CASSLRTTGSDSPLHF; CDR3nt: TGTGCGAGCAGTCTACGGACGACAGGGAGTGACTCACCCCTCCACTTT
v_gene: TRBV29-1; d_gene: .; abundance: many; j_gene: TRBJ2-3; CDR3aa: CSVEGTSFGDTQYF; CDR3nt: TGCAGCGTTGAAGGGACTTCTTTTGGTGATACGCAGTATTTT
v_gene: TRBV14; d_gene: TRBD1; abundance: many; j_gene: TRBJ2-1; CDR3aa: CASSQGTGGSYNEQFF; CDR3nt: TGCGCCAGCAGCCAAGGGACAGGGGGTTCCTACAATGAGCAGTTCTTC
v_gene: TRBV29-1; d_gene: .; abundance: .; j_gene: TRBJ1-1; CDR3aa: CIVDGADGGMNTEAFF; CDR3nt: TGTATCGTTGACGGTGCGGATGGGGGCATGAACACTGAAGCTTTCTTT
v_gene: TRBV9; d_gene: .; abundance: .; j_gene: TRBJ2-1; CDR3aa: CASSVDHYEQFF; CDR3nt: TGTGCCAGCAGCGTAGACCACTATGAGCAGTTCTTC
v_gene: TRBV29-1; d_gene: .; abundance: .; j_gene: TRBJ2-1; CDR3aa: CGGWTDSEQFF; CDR3nt: TGTGGCGGGTGGACTGACAGTGAGCAGTTCTTC
v_gene: TRBV6-1; d_gene: .; abundance: .; j_gene: TRBJ2-5; CDR3aa: CTSSEWVRYQETQYF; CDR3nt: TGTACCAGCAGTGAATGGGTTCGGTACCAAGAGACCCAGTACTTC
v_gene: TRBV20-1; d_gene: .; abundance: few; j_gene: TRBJ1-2; CDR3aa: CSASVVSGYTF; CDR3nt: TGCAGTGCCAGTGTAGTCAGTGGCTACACCTTC